Listed here are 5 T cell receptor beta chains from one sample, sequenced in a study of regulatory T cells in long-lasting Graves disease. HTBI primers from iRepertoire and Arm-PCR of CDR3 regions yielded the TCR beta libraries. TCRdb reprocessed the multiplex PCR reads via MiXCR and lists one record per CDR3 protein. Of more than 450,000 distinct CDR3 sequences in the sample, approximately 12% were seen once. Time point described: newly diagnosed GD, antithyroid drugs for less than 3 months. RNA from PBMCs was the source of the TCR library. These data are also associated with another study on T cells in Graves' hyperthyroidism and ophthalmopathy.

The specimen comprised peripheral blood mononuclear cells (PBMCs), sampled at new diagnosis, from a patient treated with antithyroid drugs. The receptor source for this set is a young woman with Graves disease.

The sample holds many counts of this clonotype. This rearrangement joins TRBV6-1 to TRBJ1-3, with 9 nucleotides matching TRBD1. The CDR3 consists of 15 residues. V gave up 5 bases and J gave up 3 bases; unmatched junction bases: 5. Germline loops: CDR1 MNHNS, CDR2 SASEGT. The CDR3 spells CASSRDRGYGNTIYF. The CDR3, as DNA: TGTGCCAGCAGTCGTGACAGGGGGTATGGAAACACCATATATTTT.

This clonotype was counted at least ten times. The rearrangement uses TRBV3-1 and TRBJ2-7; maybe TRBD2 (6 bases). The germline V gene encodes CDR1 LGHDT and CDR2 YNNKEL (reference sequence). Trimming removed 1 base from V and 7 bases from J, with 17 bases in between. The CDR3 covers 15 residues. The CDR3 DNA sequence: TGTGCCAGCAGCCAAGTTTCAGTTAGCGGCACGGAGCAGTACTTC. The encoded protein is CASSQVSVSGTEQYF.

V gene TRBV19 combines with J gene TRBJ1-1; D not certain. This CDR3 is built from 16 residues. Germline V CDR1 and CDR2: LNHDA, SQIVND (reference sequence). Trimming took off 3 bases at V and 1 base at J, with 15 bases between the two ends. The CDR3 is CASSIRPGYRNTEAFF. CDR3 nucleotides: TGTGCCAGTAGTATTCGCCCGGGGTATAGGAACACTGAAGCTTTCTTT.

This clonotype was counted many times. The chain uses TRBV12-3 or TRBV12-4 and TRBJ2-1; D is possibly TRBD1 or TRBD2 (6 bases each). The V end was cut by 7 bases, the J end by 5 bases, with 12 bases between. The CDR3 covers 13 residues. CDR3 bases: TGTGCCAGCATCCGGGGGCTGGACAATGAGCAGTTCTTC. Translating it yields CASIRGLDNEQFF.

This clonotype was seen a few times. This sequence may be a read error, since a much larger clone differs from it by one base. This chain uses TRBV6-2 or TRBV6-3 with TRBJ2-5, with 7 nucleotides matching TRBD1. V was pared by 5 bases and J by 4 bases, with 10 bases of the junction left unmatched. This CDR3 comprises 15 residues. Germline V gene sequence: CDR1 MNHEY, CDR2 SVGEGT. CDR3 nucleotide sequence: TGTGCCAGCAGTGTGGGGACAGCTAGCCGAGAGACCCAGTACTTC. This sequence encodes CASSVGTASRETQYF.